This T cell receptor beta chain is drawn from a study of type 1 and type 2 diabetes patients. Study-level findings and limits: A median of one highly-expanded CD4+ clone, covering 3% to 4.5% of reads, occurred in type 2 diabetes. Type 1 diabetes repertoires were significantly less diverse than type 2 diabetes ones.

Per germline, CDR1 SQVTM and CDR2 ANQGSEA. This CDR3 is 13 amino acids long. Trimming left V 7 bases short and J 0 bases short, with 12 bases between. Of note for this clonotype: The antigen remains undetermined.

Amplification started from genomic DNA. Multiplex PCR with 30 forward and 13 reverse primers amplified the TCR beta CDR3. TCRdb reprocessed the multiplex PCR reads with MiXCR, giving one entry per CDR3 protein. Of about 290,000 distinct CDR3 sequences in the sample, around 50% were seen once. The receptor was derived from a man aged 18-30 years with type 2 diabetes. The chain recombines TRBV29-1 with TRBJ1-2; D is ambiguous. The sequencing sample was made of peripheral blood mononuclear cells (PBMCs). The CDR3 is CSALWGTNYGYTF. The CDR3 bases are TGCAGCGCCCTCTGGGGAACTAACTATGGCTACACCTTC.